One sample yielded the 28 T cell receptor beta chains listed below, sequenced in a study of shared clonotypes between healthy human individuals. This table comes from immunoSEQ multiplex PCR, and its TCRdb copy is limited to in-frame clones, with some not included. Among approximately 400,000 clones listed, about 96% were seen once. The sample was memory CD8+ T cells sorted from blood. The subset is: CD45RO+ cells pooled with CCR7-negative TemRA cells. The receptors were sampled from a man aged 30-40 years in good health.

The genes are TRBV5-8 and TRBJ2-1; 11 bases are shared with TRBD2. V lost 4 bases and J lost 6; bases outside the gene matches: 6. This CDR3 is built from 15 residues. Germline V gene lookup returns CDR1 SGHTS and CDR2 YDEGEE. The CDR3 DNA sequence: TGTGCCAGCAGCCCGACTAGCGGGATCCTCAATGAGCAGTTCTTC. This codes for CASSPTSGILNEQFF.

The chain joins TRBV6-1 to TRBJ2-7, with D hard to call. Germline values: CDR1 MNHNS, CDR2 SASEGT. This CDR3 spans 13 amino acids. With 0 bases removed from V and 7 bases from J, the gap between germline ends came to 10 bases. The CDR3 nucleotides are TGTGCCAGCAGTGAAGCTGTGGATTGGGAGCAGTACTTC. Residues: CASSEAVDWEQYF.

The chain couples TRBV29-1 to TRBJ1-2; 7 bases map to TRBD1. CDR1 and CDR2 from the germline V gene are SQVTM and ANQGSEA. V lost 4 bases and J lost 4; bases outside the gene matches: 3. The CDR3 is 12 amino acids. The CDR3 bases are TGCAGCGTTGTCGGACAGGCCTATGGCTACACCTTC. Translated: CSVVGQAYGYTF.

This chain links TRBV5-1 with TRBJ2-1; 13 bases are shared with TRBD2. Germline CDR1 and CDR2: SGHRS and YFSETQ. CDR3 size: 17 residues. V lost 0 bases and J lost 7; bases outside the gene matches: 7. CDR3 DNA: TGCGCCAGCAGCTTGGCGGTTTTGGGACTAGCGGGAAATGAGCAGTTCTTC. It yields the protein CASSLAVLGLAGNEQFF.

The gene calls are TRBV5-1 and TRBJ2-2, with D tentatively TRBD1 (6 bases). Trimming shortened V by 2 bases and J by 7 bases, and 12 bases separated the two germline ends. Germline CDR1 reads SGHRS; CDR2 reads YFSETQ. The CDR3 sequence is 14 residues long. The CDR3 protein is CASSFERQDGELFF. The CDR3 nucleotides read TGCGCCAGCAGCTTCGAAAGACAGGACGGGGAGCTGTTTTTT. The full variable domain, with the rest looked up from reference TRBV5-1 and TRBJ2-2, is KAGVTQTPRYLIKTRGQQVTLSCSPISGHRSVSWYQQTPGQGLQFLFEYFSETQRNKGNFPGRFSGRQFSNSRSEMNVSTLELGDSALYLCASSFERQDGELFFGEGSRLTVL.

This rearrangement joins TRBV9 to TRBJ2-5, with D unclear. The CDR3 covers 13 residues. Trimming shortened V by 0 bases and J by 4 bases, and 7 bases separated the two germline ends. Germline V CDR1 and CDR2: SGDLS, YYNGEE. The CDR3 coding sequence is TGTGCCAGCAGCGTAGGGGTCTCAGAGACCCAGTACTTC. The encoded protein is CASSVGVSETQYF.

The genes are TRBV30 and TRBJ1-1, with 8 nucleotides matching TRBD1. Germline loops: CDR1 GTSNPN, CDR2 SVGIG (reference sequence). The CDR3 spans 13 residues. V shed 2 bases, J shed 5 bases, and the junction held 4 bases outside the gene matches. CDR3 in amino acids: CAWSSQGATEAFF. The CDR3 DNA sequence: TGTGCCTGGAGTTCCCAGGGGGCGACTGAAGCTTTCTTT.

The V call is TRBV6-5, the J call TRBJ2-2, with D perhaps matching TRBD1 (5 bases). The CDR3 runs 14 residues. Germline loops: CDR1 MNHEY, CDR2 SVGAGI. The ends were cut back, 4 bases at V and 2 bases at J, with 8 bases in the middle. CDR3 nucleotide sequence: TGTGCCAGCAGTTTAGGACACAACACCGGGGAGCTGTTTTTT. This encodes CASSLGHNTGELFF.

V usage is TRBV28 and J usage is TRBJ2-3; D perhaps matches TRBD1 (6 bases). The V gene lost 3 bases and the J gene lost 1 base, with 14 bases spanning the gap. The CDR3 has 16 amino acids. The germline CDR1 and CDR2 sequences are MDHEN and SYDVKM. The CDR3 loop reads CASSFRRSGGTDTQYF. The CDR3 DNA follows: TGTGCCAGCAGTTTTCGTCGGTCAGGGGGCACAGATACGCAGTATTTT.

J is TRBJ2-7 and V is TRBV19; 9 nucleotides line up with TRBD2. V trimming: 3 bases; J trimming: 5 bases; junction bases outside the gene matches: 5. Germline V CDR1 and CDR2: LNHDA, SQIVND (reference sequence). This CDR3 is built from 14 residues. CDR3 DNA: TGTGCCAGTAGTATCGCAAGCGGGAGGCACGAGCAGTACTTC. Amino acids: CASSIASGRHEQYF.

This clone was counted a single time. One junction end does not reproduce the germline sequence, and a read error may be involved. V gene TRBV6-1 combines with J gene TRBJ2-3; no firm D call. CDR1 and CDR2 from the germline V gene are MNHNS and SASEGT. This CDR3 contains 12 residues. CDR3 sequence (DNA): TGTGCCAGCAGGGAAGGCGCAGATACGCAGTATTTT. Protein sequence: CASREGADTQYF.

Only one count was recorded for this clone. The chain recombines TRBV18 with TRBJ1-4; D perhaps matches TRBD1 (6 bases). Germline V gene data show CDR1 as KGHSH and CDR2 as LQKENI. Trimming removed 3 bases from V and 0 bases from J, with 8 bases in between. This CDR3 spans 15 amino acids. The CDR3 nucleotides are TGTGCCAGCTCACCTTACAGGGCAACTAATGAAAAACTGTTTTTT. Its protein is CASSPYRATNEKLFF.

The J gene is TRBJ2-2, the V gene TRBV5-1, with D possibly TRBD2 on 6 matching bases. CDR1 and CDR2 (germline): SGHRS, YFSETQ. Trimming stripped 4 bases from V and 6 bases from J, with 16 bases between. This CDR3 contains 15 residues. This chain's CDR3 is CASSAGLLGPGELFF. CDR3 DNA: TGCGCCAGCAGCGCGGGACTGCTGGGTCCCGGGGAGCTGTTTTTT.

This chain uses TRBV27 with TRBJ2-5; possibly TRBD1 for D (5 bases). CDR1 is MNHEY and CDR2 is SMNVEV in the germline V gene (reference sequence). This CDR3 comprises 14 residues. V shed 5 bases and J shed 2 bases, with 12 bases lying between them. CDR3 sequence (DNA): TGTGCCAGCAGTCCGACAGCGCTACAAGAGACCCAGTACTTC. Encoded protein: CASSPTALQETQYF.

The V call is TRBV5-1, the J call TRBJ2-7; D remains unclear. V gave up 4 bases and J gave up 4 bases, with 12 bases separating them. The length of the CDR3 is 13 residues. Per the germline V gene, CDR1 is SGHRS and CDR2 is YFSETQ. DNA of the CDR3: TGCGCCAGCAGCAGTTATTCTGAATACGAGCAGTACTTC. It codes for CASSSYSEYEQYF.

This rearrangement joins TRBV28 to TRBJ2-1; D is ambiguous. The CDR3 spans 12 residues. Germline V CDR1 and CDR2: MDHEN, SYDVKM. The V end was cut by 6 bases, the J end by 4 bases, with 7 bases between. CDR3 protein: CASSGLYNEQFF. CDR3 nucleotides: TGTGCCAGCAGCGGCTTATACAATGAGCAGTTCTTC.

The CDR3 DNA reads TGTGCCAGCAGCTCGCAAGAGACCCAGTACTTC. This codes for CASSSQETQYF. This chain links TRBV7-9 with TRBJ2-5; no clear D. V was shortened by 4 bases and J by 2 bases, with 2 bases between the two germline ends. Germline values: CDR1 SEHNR, CDR2 FQNEAQ (reference sequence). The CDR3 spans 11 residues.

This chain links TRBV9 with TRBJ1-2, with D uncertain. V lost 0 bases and J 6 bases, leaving 3 bases between the germline ends. The CDR3 loop spans 11 amino acids. CDR1 and CDR2 from the germline V gene are SGDLS and YYNGEE. The CDR3 bases are TGTGCCAGCAGCGTAGAGGATGGCTACACCTTC. This translates into CASSVEDGYTF. The whole variable domain, filled in from reference TRBV9 and TRBJ1-2, reads DSGVTQTPKHLITATGQRVTLRCSPRSGDLSVYWYQQSLDQGLQFLIQYYNGEERAKGNILERFSAQQFPDLHSELNLSSLELGDSALYFCASSVEDGYTFGSGTRLTVV.

The rearrangement uses TRBV29-1 and TRBJ1-5; D may be TRBD1 (6 bases). The V gene lost 7 bases and the J gene lost 2 bases, with 9 bases spanning the gap. Germline-derived CDR1 and CDR2 are SQVTM and ANQGSEA. CDR3 length: 12 residues. CDR3 region: CSARQGNQPQHF. DNA for the CDR3: TGCAGCGCCCGACAGGGCAATCAGCCCCAGCATTTT.

The rearrangement links TRBV27 to TRBJ2-3; 7 nucleotides line up with TRBD1. CDR1 and CDR2 (germline): MNHEY, SMNVEV (reference sequence). V shed 6 bases, J shed 6 bases, and the junction held 15 bases outside the gene matches. This CDR3 has 16 amino acids. The CDR3 DNA reads as TGTGCCAGCAGAGCTGTATCTGACAGGGTGGCGGATACGCAGTATTTT. It specifies CASRAVSDRVADTQYF.

V is TRBV5-4 and J is TRBJ2-7; 12 bases align to TRBD2. The CDR3 runs to 14 residues. Germline V gene lookup returns CDR1 SGHNT and CDR2 YYREEE (reference sequence). The ends lost 4 bases at V and 6 bases at J; junction bases unmatched: 5. CDR3 region: CASSPSGRAPEQYF. As DNA, the CDR3 is TGTGCCAGCAGCCCTAGCGGGAGGGCGCCCGAGCAGTACTTC.

The V and J genes are TRBV15 and TRBJ2-5; TRBD1 agrees at 8 bases. V lost 5 bases and J lost 5; bases outside the gene matches: 4. Germline V CDR1 and CDR2: LNHNV, YYDKDF (reference sequence). The CDR3 is 13 residues long. The CDR3 bases are TGTGCCACCAGCCCGACAGGGGTGGAGACCCAGTACTTC. This codes for CATSPTGVETQYF.

The rearrangement links TRBV10-3 to TRBJ2-7; 11 positions match TRBD1. Germline-derived CDR1 and CDR2 are ENHRY and SYGVKD. The length of the CDR3 is 15 residues. Trimming cost V 3 bases and J 6 bases; bases outside gene matches: 7. Here the CDR3 reads CAISDPGQGAPEQYF. The CDR3 bases are TGTGCCATCAGTGATCCCGGACAGGGGGCTCCCGAGCAGTACTTC.

The chain joins TRBV7-9 to TRBJ2-3; 9 nucleotides align to TRBD2. The CDR3 consists of 17 residues. The germline CDR1 and CDR2 sequences are SEHNR and FQNEAQ (reference sequence). After removal of 5 bases from V and 1 base from J, the junction contained 10 bases not matched to a gene. The CDR3 coding sequence is TGTGCCAGCAGCCCACAACGACTAGCGGAAGGCACAGATACGCAGTATTTT. Its protein is CASSPQRLAEGTDTQYF.

This clone was observed a few times. This chain uses TRBV29-1 with TRBJ1-1, with no clear D. Germline-derived CDR1 and CDR2 are SQVTM and ANQGSEA. The CDR3 length is 18 residues. V dropped 3 bases and J dropped 0 bases, with 23 bases sitting between them. The CDR3 nucleotides read TGCAGCGTTGATGGTGCAGTTACGAGTGGTTTTATGAACACTGAAGCTTTCTTT. Its protein is CSVDGAVTSGFMNTEAFF.

The V gene is TRBV30, the J gene TRBJ1-1; 8 bases agree with TRBD1. In germline, CDR1 is GTSNPN, CDR2 SVGIG (reference sequence). There are 13 residues in the CDR3. With 8 bases clipped from V and 0 bases from J, the junction kept 5 bases outside the gene matches. This CDR3 reads CAGQGGMNTEAFF. The CDR3 DNA follows: TGTGCCGGACAGGGCGGGATGAACACTGAAGCTTTCTTT.

The V call is TRBV5-6, the J call TRBJ2-2; maybe TRBD2 (5 bases). The germline gives CDR1 SGHDT, CDR2 YYEEEE. Trimming took off 0 bases at V and 3 bases at J, with 12 bases between the two ends. This CDR3 is built from 16 residues. This CDR3 reads CASSLGSRAYTGELFF. CDR3 DNA: TGTGCCAGCAGCTTGGGGTCGAGGGCCTACACCGGGGAGCTGTTTTTT.

CDR3 loop: CAWKRTSGYNEQFF. The CDR3 nucleotides read TGTGCCTGGAAGCGGACTAGCGGTTACAATGAGCAGTTCTTC. The genes are TRBV30 and TRBJ2-1, with 10 bases lining up with TRBD2. J lost 4 bases, V lost 4 bases, and 4 bases had no gene match. The CDR3 extends over 14 amino acids. Germline lookup yields CDR1 GTSNPN and CDR2 SVGIG (reference sequence).